The present T cell receptor beta chain was sequenced within a study of blood T cell repertoires in COVID-19. Across the study: PBMCs, B-cell-depleted T cells, or T cells were the source of the cDNA or gDNA that made up the material.

Some clones are missing from TCRdb's copy, which holds only in-frame ones; the method was immunoSEQ multiplex PCR. Of approximately 250,000 clones listed, over 80% are singletons. Germline trimming cut 6 bases from V and 9 bases from J; bases unmatched to any gene: 0. Germline CDR1 is MDHEN and CDR2 is SYDVKM. The CDR3 has 11 amino acids. The chain combines TRBV28 with TRBJ2-1; 9 bases match TRBD1. The clonotype was recovered from a woman between 25 and 40 years old with acute COVID-19. The sample comprised PBMCs or T cells enriched from blood (not recorded which). The CDR3 sequence: CASRTGGEQFF. The CDR3 bases are TGTGCCAGCAGGACAGGGGGTGAGCAGTTCTTC.